Listed below are T cell receptor beta chains from one sample, sequenced in a study of blood T cells in healthy people across ages. TCRdb reprocessed the 5' RACE reads via MiXCR and lists one record per CDR3 protein. The sample consists of 1.8 million or so distinct CDR3 sequences, 39% of them appearing once. The specimen was blood. The receptor set was obtained from a human donor in good health. Each CDR3 is given with its conserved first and last residue. D genes are given only for firm matches. Size is omitted from some rows. Given values are once, few, many or a class for expanded clones.

v_gene	d_gene	abundance	j_gene	CDR3nt	CDR3aa
TRBV24-1	.	few	TRBJ2-5	TGTGCCACCAGTGACTTAATGACCGGGGAAGAGACCCAGTACTTC	CATSDLMTGEETQYF
TRBV7-3	TRBD1	.	TRBJ2-1	TGTGCCAGCAGCTTAAAGGGGAGACAGGGGGCTCGAGATGAGCAGTTCTTC	CASSLKGRQGARDEQFF
TRBV6-1	TRBD1	few	TRBJ2-3	TGTGCCAGCAGTCCCGGACAGGTCGCAGATACGCAGTATTTT	CASSPGQVADTQYF
TRBV9	.	.	TRBJ2-7	TGTGCCAGCAGCGGAGGGGGGAACGCCTACGAGCAGTACTTC	CASSGGGNAYEQYF
TRBV4-2	TRBD2	.	TRBJ2-3	TGTGCCAGCAGCCGGCTAGCGGGGGCCATCCAAGGCACAGATACGCAGTATTTT	CASSRLAGAIQGTDTQYF
TRBV4-1	.	few	TRBJ1-1	TGCGCCAGCAGCGCCGACGGGAGCAACACTGAAGCTTTCTTT	CASSADGSNTEAFF
TRBV7-2	TRBD1	.	TRBJ2-7	TGTGCCAGCAGCTATAACAGGGGTTACGAGCAGTACTTC	CASSYNRGYEQYF
TRBV6-1	.	.	TRBJ1-2	TGTGCCAGCAGTGAAGCGTCCACAGATGCTAACTATGACTACACCTTC	CASSEASTDANYDYTF
TRBV6-5	.	.	TRBJ2-1	TGTGCCAGCAGCTCCTCGTTTAGCAATGAGCAGTTCTTC	CASSSSFSNEQFF
TRBV18	TRBD2	.	TRBJ2-1	TGTGCCAGCTCACCACCGGGACTACGGCTTGTTGAGCAGTTCTTC	CASSPPGLRLVEQFF
TRBV29-1	TRBD2	few	TRBJ2-1	TGCAGCGTTGAAGGTGGGACTAGCCGCGATGAGCAGTTCTTC	CSVEGGTSRDEQFF
TRBV12-3/TRBV12-4	.	.	TRBJ1-5	TGTGCCAGCTCCGGGAGTGGGCCCCAGCATTTT	CASSGSGPQHF
TRBV28	.	.	TRBJ2-3	TGTGCCAGCAGTTTGACTCGTCCGGGGGCAGATACGCAGTATTTT	CASSLTRPGADTQYF
TRBV29-1	.	.	TRBJ2-7	TGCAGCGTTGGTTCGGGTCAGGCTTACGAGCAGTACTTC	CSVGSGQAYEQYF
TRBV12-3/TRBV12-4	TRBD1	many	TRBJ2-1	TGTGCCAGCAGTCGACAGGGGTACAATGAGCAGTTCTTC	CASSRQGYNEQFF
TRBV29-1	TRBD1	few	TRBJ2-7	TGCAGCGCAGTAGACAGGGCGGACGAGCAGTACTTC	CSAVDRADEQYF
TRBV29-1	.	many	TRBJ1-2	TGCAGCGTAGACACTAACTATGGCTACACCTTC	CSVDTNYGYTF
TRBV10-3	.	few	TRBJ2-3	TGTGCCACCTCGGGTCCAGCTACAGATACGCAGTATTTT	CATSGPATDTQYF
TRBV6-2/TRBV6-3	.	few	TRBJ2-3	TGTGCCAGCAGCTTGGACGAGGCAGATACGCAGTATTTT	CASSLDEADTQYF
TRBV10-3	TRBD1	few	TRBJ1-2	TGTGCCATCAGTGAGTCGGGACAGGGAGGAGGCTACACCTTC	CAISESGQGGGYTF
TRBV6-1	TRBD1	.	TRBJ1-2	TGTGCCAGCAGAATCGGGACAGGGCGATTTGCAAATGGTGGCTACACCTTC	CASRIGTGRFANGGYTF
TRBV4-2	.	.	TRBJ1-1	TGTGCCAGCAGCCAAGATGCAGTAGACACTGAAGCTTTCTTT	CASSQDAVDTEAFF
TRBV18	TRBD2	.	TRBJ2-5	TGTGCCAGCTCACCAGGAGGGACTAGCGGGGTTGAGACCCAGTACTTC	CASSPGGTSGVETQYF
TRBV10-3	.	.	TRBJ1-1	TGTGCCATCAGTGAGTCGTTGGGTCTTGAAGCTTTCTTT	CAISESLGLEAFF
TRBV6-5	TRBD1	.	TRBJ1-2	TGTGCCAGCAGCGCACAGGGGAGCGGCGGCTACACCTTC	CASSAQGSGGYTF
TRBV2	TRBD2	once	TRBJ2-3	TGTGCCAGCACCTCGTCCCGGACTAGTTTGGGGGATACGCAGTATTTT	CASTSSRTSLGDTQYF
TRBV4-3	.	.	TRBJ2-1	TGCGCCAGCAGCCAAAGAGGTCGGCATGAGCAGTTCTTC	CASSQRGRHEQFF
TRBV12-3/TRBV12-4	.	.	TRBJ1-2	TGTGCCAGCAGTTTACTCGGGTCTGTTGGCTACACCTTC	CASSLLGSVGYTF
TRBV5-1	TRBD1	few	TRBJ2-5	TGCGCCAGCAGCCCTCGGGACAGGGGGGAAGAGACCCAGTACTTC	CASSPRDRGEETQYF
TRBV6-8	TRBD1	few	TRBJ1-2	TGTGCCAGCAGTCGGACAGGACTTAACTATGGCTGCACCTTC	CASSRTGLNYGCTF
TRBV5-6	.	few	TRBJ2-1	TGTGCCAGCAGTCCGACGAGGGGGGCCGAGTTCTTC	CASSPTRGAEFF
TRBV24-1	.	few	TRBJ2-1	TGTGCCACCAGTGGGCGGGACTCCTACAATGAGCAGTTCTTC	CATSGRDSYNEQFF
TRBV6-5	TRBD2	.	TRBJ2-7	TGTGCCAGCCGGGGGGAAGGACCTTCCTACGAGCAGTACTTC	CASRGEGPSYEQYF
TRBV20-1	.	few	TRBJ2-7	TGCAGTGTCGTACCGGGACAAATATCCTACGAGCAGTACTTC	CSVVPGQISYEQYF
TRBV7-6	.	.	TRBJ1-1	TGTGCCAGCAGCTTAGACAACGTGAGGACTGAGGCTTTCTTT	CASSLDNVRTEAFF
TRBV7-6	.	.	TRBJ2-7	TGTGCCAGCAGCTCCCTTGAGGTTGAGTCCTACGAGCAGTACTTC	CASSSLEVESYEQYF
TRBV4-1	TRBD1	few	TRBJ1-2	TGCGCCAGCAGCCAAGATCTGACAGGGGTGATCTACGGCTACACCTTC	CASSQDLTGVIYGYTF
TRBV5-1	TRBD2	few	TRBJ2-1	TGCGCCAGCAGCTTACAGCCGGGACTAGGTAATGAGCAGTTCTTC	CASSLQPGLGNEQFF
TRBV4-3	.	.	TRBJ1-2	TGCGCCAGCAGCCAAGAGGCGGTCAGAGCCATATGGGGCTACACCTTC	CASSQEAVRAIWGYTF
TRBV4-3	.	.	TRBJ2-3	TGCGCCAGCAGCCGCTTTTTCCTAGGGGATACGCAGTATTTT	CASSRFFLGDTQYF